This T cell receptor beta chain was captured by sequencing in a study of T cells in lung cancer brain metastases. Study summary: A median roughly 350 days separated primary and brain metastasis sampling. Whole-study results and caveats: Paired primaries held more unique productive clones than brain metastases (median 4551 versus 1540).

Each sample used about 2–5 ug genomic DNA, matched between paired samples. Some clones are missing from TCRdb's copy, which holds only in-frame ones; the method was immunoSEQ multiplex PCR. The sample has about 7,000 clones, roughly 88% seen once. Patients had either synchronous oligometastatic disease or delayed solitary brain metastasis recurrence. This clone was detected once. Its antigen is currently unknown. CDR3 length: 12 residues. What was sequenced was tumor tissue from the primary lung tumor. This receptor was obtained from a middle-aged man with non-small cell lung cancer. The rearrangement links TRBV21-1 to TRBJ1-1; the D call of TRBD1 is as the table states it, not checked on the DNA. TRBV21-1 is given as a pseudogene. The CDR3 DNA reads as TGTGCCAACGACAGGGTTGACACTGAAGCTTTCTTT. It encodes CANDRVDTEAFF.